The clone carrying this TCR beta chain was recorded a few times. The data belong to a study of blood T cell repertoires in COVID-19. Background on the study: The study drew acute and convalescent COVID-19 samples from the United States, Italy and Spain. The cDNA or gDNA used as material had been derived from T cells, B-cell-depleted T cells, or PBMCs.

Trimming took off 4 bases at V and 3 bases at J, with 16 bases between the two ends. This CDR3 has 15 residues. The V gene's germline CDR1 is SGHNT and CDR2 YYREEE (reference sequence). Authors' data handling: For nucleated cells, counts were estimated from reference gene primer amplification. Clones were read by immunoSEQ multiplex PCR, and TCRdb kept only the in-frame ones, dropping some. Clone size and V and J calls were adopted from that table, with D and trimming inferred from the DNA. The repertoire has tens of thousands of clones, about 86% of them found once; the top ten carry roughly 28%. The V gene is TRBV5-4, the J gene TRBJ1-1; possible D gene TRBD1, 6 bases. The clonotype comes from a man between 65 and 85 years old with acute or convalescent COVID-19. The sample consisted of peripheral blood. The CDR3 bases are TGTGCCAGCAGCCCTAGGGGGGCGGGGGACACTGAAGCTTTCTTT. Translation gives CASSPRGAGDTEAFF.